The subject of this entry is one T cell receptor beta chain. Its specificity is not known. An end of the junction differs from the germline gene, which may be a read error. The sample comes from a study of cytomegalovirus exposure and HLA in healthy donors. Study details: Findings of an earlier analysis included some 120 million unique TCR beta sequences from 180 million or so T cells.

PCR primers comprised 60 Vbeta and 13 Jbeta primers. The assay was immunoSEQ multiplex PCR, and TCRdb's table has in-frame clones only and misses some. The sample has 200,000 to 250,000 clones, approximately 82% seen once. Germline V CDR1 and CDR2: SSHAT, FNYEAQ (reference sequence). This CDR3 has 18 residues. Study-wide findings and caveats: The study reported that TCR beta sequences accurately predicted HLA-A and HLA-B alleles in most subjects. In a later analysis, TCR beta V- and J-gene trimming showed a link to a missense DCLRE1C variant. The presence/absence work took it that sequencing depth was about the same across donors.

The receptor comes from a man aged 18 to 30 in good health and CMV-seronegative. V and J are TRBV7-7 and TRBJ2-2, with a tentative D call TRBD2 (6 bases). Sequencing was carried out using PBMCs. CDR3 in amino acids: CASSLGNTGLPSTGELFF. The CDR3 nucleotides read TGTGCTAGCAGCTTGGGGAATACCGGACTACCCAGCACCGGGGAGCTGTTTTTT. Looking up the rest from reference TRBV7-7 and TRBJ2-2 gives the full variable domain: GAGVSQSPRYKVTKRGQDVTLRCDPISSHATLYWYQQALGQGPEFLTYFNYEAQPDKSGLPSDRFSAERPEGSISTLTIQRTEQRDSAMYRCASSLGNTGLPSTGELFFGEGSRLTVL.